The clone carrying this TCR beta chain occurred once. The antigen is unknown. Time point in this sample: week 35, safety follow-up. Each dose of the vaccine consisted of 300 ug of mutant IDH1 20-mer peptide, with topical imiquimod. Vaccination of patients was performed eight times, in weeks 1, 3, 5, 7, 11, 15, 19 and 23. This sample is drawn from a study of a mutant IDH1 vaccine in newly diagnosed glioma. Study-wide findings and caveats: Top-clonotype changes in peripheral T cells seemed unrelated to pseudoprogression.

The assay was immunoSEQ multiplex PCR, and TCRdb's table has in-frame clones only and misses some. The sample shows about 50,000 clones, approximately 92% of them seen only once. Germline values: CDR1 SGHNT, CDR2 YYREEE (reference sequence). This CDR3 is built from 13 residues. The ends were cut back, 4 bases at V and 2 bases at J, with 10 bases in the middle. The V and J genes are TRBV5-4 and TRBJ2-7; D call uncertain. The material sequenced was PBMCs, taken from a glioma patient whose treatment included an IDH1 peptide vaccine. The receptor comes from a man between 45 and 60 years old with glioma. The CDR3 protein is CASSPSRTYEQYF. For the CDR3, the DNA is TGTGCCAGCAGCCCTTCCCGTACCTACGAGCAGTACTTC.